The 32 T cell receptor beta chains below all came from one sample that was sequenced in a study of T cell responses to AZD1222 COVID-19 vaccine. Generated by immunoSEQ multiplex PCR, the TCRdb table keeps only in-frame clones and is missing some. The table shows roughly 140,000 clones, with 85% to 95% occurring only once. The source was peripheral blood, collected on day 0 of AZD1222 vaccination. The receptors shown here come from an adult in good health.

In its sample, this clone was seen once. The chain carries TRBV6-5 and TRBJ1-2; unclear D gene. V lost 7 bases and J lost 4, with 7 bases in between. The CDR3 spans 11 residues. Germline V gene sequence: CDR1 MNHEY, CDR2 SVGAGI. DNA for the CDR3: TGTGCCAGCACAACAGTCTATGGCTACACCTTC. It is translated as CASTTVYGYTF.

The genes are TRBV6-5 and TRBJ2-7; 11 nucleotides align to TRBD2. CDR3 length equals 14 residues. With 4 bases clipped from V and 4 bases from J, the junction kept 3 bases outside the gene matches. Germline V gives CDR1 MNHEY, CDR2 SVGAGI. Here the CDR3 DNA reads TGTGCCAGCAGTTCTACTAGCGGGAGTTACGAGCAGTACTTC. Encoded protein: CASSSTSGSYEQYF.

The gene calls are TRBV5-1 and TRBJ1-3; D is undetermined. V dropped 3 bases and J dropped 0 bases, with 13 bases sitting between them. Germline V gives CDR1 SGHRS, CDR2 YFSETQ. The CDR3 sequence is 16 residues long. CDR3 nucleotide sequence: TGCGCCAGCAGCTCTGCCGGACTGGACTCTGGAAACACCATATATTTT. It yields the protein CASSSAGLDSGNTIYF.

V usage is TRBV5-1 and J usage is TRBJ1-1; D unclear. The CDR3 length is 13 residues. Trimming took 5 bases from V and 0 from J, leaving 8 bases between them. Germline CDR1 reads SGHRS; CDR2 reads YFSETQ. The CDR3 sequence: CASREGVNTEAFF. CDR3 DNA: TGCGCCAGCAGGGAGGGAGTGAACACTGAAGCTTTCTTT.

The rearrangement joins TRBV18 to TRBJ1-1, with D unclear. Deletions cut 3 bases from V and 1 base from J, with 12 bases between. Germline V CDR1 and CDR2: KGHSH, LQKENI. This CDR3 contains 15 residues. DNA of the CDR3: TGTGCCAGCTCACCGGCACAGATGGGGAACACTGAAGCTTTCTTT. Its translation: CASSPAQMGNTEAFF. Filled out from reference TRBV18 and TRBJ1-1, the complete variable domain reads NAGVMQNPRHLVRRRGQEARLRCSPMKGHSHVYWYRQLPEEGLKFMVYLQKENIIDESGMPKERFSAEFPKEGPSILRIQQVVRGDSAAYFCASSPAQMGNTEAFFGQGTRLTVV.

Here the CDR3 reads CASSPGGGDSDNEQFF. The CDR3 nucleotides read TGTGCCAGCAGCCCCGGGGGGGGAGACTCCGACAATGAGCAGTTCTTC. This sequence joins TRBV21-1 and TRBJ2-1; TRBD2, the table's D call, was not compared with the DNA. TRBV21-1 is a listed pseudogene. This CDR3 region has 16 residues.

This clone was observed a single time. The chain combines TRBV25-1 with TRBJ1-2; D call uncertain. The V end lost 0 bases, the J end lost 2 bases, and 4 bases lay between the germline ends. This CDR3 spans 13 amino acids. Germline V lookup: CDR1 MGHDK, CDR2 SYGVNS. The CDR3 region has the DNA TGTGCCAGCAGTGAATACCTAAACTATGGCTACACCTTC. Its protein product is CASSEYLNYGYTF.

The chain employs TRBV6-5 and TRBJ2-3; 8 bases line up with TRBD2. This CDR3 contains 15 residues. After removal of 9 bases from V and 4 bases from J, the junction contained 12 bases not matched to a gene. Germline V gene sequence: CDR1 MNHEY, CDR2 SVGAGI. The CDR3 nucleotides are TGTGCCAGTCGGAGTAGGGCGGGAGGTTCAGATACGCAGTATTTT. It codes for CASRSRAGGSDTQYF.

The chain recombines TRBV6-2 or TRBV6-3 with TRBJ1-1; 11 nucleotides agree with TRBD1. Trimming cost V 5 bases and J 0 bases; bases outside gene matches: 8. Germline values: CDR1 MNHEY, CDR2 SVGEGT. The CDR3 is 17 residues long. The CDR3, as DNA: TGTGCCAGCAGTCCCTGGACAGGGGGCAGGATGAACACTGAAGCTTTCTTT. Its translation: CASSPWTGGRMNTEAFF.

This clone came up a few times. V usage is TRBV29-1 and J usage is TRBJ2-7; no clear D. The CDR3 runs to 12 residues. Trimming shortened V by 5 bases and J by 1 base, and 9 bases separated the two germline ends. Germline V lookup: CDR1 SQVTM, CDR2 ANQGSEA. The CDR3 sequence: CSVRHLSYEQYF. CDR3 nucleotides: TGCAGCGTTAGACACCTATCCTACGAGCAGTACTTC.

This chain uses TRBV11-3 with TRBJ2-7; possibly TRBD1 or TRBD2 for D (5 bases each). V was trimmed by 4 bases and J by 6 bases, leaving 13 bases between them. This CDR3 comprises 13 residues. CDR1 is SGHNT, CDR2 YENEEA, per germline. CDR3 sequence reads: CASSSAWGSEQYF. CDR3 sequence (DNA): TGTGCCAGCAGCTCCGCGTGGGGGAGCGAGCAGTACTTC. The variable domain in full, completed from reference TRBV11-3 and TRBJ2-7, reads EAGVVQSPRYKIIEKKQPVAFWCNPISGHNTLYWYLQNLGQGPELLIRYENEEAVDDSQLPKDRFSAERLKGVDSTLKIQPAELGDSAVYLCASSSAWGSEQYFGPGTRLTVT.

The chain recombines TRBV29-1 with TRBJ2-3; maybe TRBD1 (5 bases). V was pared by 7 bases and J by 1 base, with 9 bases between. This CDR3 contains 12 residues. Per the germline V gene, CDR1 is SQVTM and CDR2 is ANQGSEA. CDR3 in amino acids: CSARAGTDTQYF. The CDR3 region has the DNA TGCAGCGCCAGGGCGGGCACAGATACGCAGTATTTT.

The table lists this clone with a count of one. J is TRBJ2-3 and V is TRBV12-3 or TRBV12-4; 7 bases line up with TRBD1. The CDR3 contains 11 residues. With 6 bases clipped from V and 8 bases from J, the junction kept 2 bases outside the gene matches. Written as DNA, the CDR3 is TGTGCCAGCAGGACAGGGATTACGCAGTATTTT. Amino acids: CASRTGITQYF.

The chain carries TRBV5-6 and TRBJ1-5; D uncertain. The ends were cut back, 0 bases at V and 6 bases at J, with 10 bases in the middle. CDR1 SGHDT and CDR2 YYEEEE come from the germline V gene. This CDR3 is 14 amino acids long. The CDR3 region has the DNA TGTGCCAGCAGCTTGGGAGGAGGTGGTCAGCCCCAGCATTTT. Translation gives CASSLGGGGQPQHF.

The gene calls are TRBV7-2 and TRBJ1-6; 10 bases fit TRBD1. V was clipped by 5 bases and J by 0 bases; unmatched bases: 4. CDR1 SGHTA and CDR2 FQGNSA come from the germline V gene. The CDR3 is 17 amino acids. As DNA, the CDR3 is TGTGCCAGCAGCCCCCGGGACAGGGGCTCCTATAATTCACCCCTCCACTTT. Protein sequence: CASSPRDRGSYNSPLHF.

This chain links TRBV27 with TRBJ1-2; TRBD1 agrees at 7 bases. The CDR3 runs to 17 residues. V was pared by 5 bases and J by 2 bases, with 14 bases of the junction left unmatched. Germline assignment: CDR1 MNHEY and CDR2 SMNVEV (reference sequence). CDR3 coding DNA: TGTGCCAGCAGTCCCCTGGGGGTCGGGACAGCCAACTATGGCTACACCTTC. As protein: CASSPLGVGTANYGYTF.

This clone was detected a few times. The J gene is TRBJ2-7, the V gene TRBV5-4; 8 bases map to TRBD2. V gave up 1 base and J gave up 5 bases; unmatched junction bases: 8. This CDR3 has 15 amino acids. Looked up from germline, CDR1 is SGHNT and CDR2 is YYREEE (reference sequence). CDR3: CASSLKLAEFDEQYF. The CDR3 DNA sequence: TGTGCCAGCAGCTTGAAACTAGCGGAATTTGACGAGCAGTACTTC.

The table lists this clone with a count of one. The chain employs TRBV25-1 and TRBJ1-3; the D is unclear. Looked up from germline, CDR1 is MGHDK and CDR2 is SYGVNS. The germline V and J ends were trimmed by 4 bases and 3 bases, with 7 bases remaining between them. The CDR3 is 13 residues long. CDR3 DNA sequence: TGTGCCAGCAGTGGTAACAGTGGAAACACCATATATTTT. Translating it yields CASSGNSGNTIYF. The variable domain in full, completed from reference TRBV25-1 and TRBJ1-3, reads EADIYQTPRYLVIGTGKKITLECSQTMGHDKMYWYQQDPGMELHLIHYSYGVNSTEKGDLSSESTVSRIRTEHFPLTLESARPSHTSQYLCASSGNSGNTIYFGEGSWLTVV.

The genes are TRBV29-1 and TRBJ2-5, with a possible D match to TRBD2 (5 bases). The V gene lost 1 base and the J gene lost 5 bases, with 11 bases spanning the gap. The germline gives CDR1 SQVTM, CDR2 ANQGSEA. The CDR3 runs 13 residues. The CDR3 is CSVEVSGIETQYF. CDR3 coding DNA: TGCAGCGTTGAAGTTTCGGGGATCGAGACCCAGTACTTC.

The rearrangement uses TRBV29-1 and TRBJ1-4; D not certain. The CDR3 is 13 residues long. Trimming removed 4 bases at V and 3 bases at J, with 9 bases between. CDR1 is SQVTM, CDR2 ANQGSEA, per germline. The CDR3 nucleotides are TGCAGCGTTGGACGGGGTTCTAATGAAAAACTGTTTTTT. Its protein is CSVGRGSNEKLFF.

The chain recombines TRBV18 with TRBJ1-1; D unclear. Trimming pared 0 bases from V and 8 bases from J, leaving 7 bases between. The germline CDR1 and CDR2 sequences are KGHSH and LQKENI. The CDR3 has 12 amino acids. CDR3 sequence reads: CASSPPLDEAFF. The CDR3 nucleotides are TGTGCCAGCTCACCACCTTTAGACGAAGCTTTCTTT.

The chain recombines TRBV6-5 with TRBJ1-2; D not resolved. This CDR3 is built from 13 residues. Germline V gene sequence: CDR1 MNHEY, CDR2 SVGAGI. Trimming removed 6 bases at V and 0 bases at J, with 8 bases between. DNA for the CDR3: TGTGCCAGCAGGCACGATGCTAACTATGGCTACACCTTC. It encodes CASRHDANYGYTF.

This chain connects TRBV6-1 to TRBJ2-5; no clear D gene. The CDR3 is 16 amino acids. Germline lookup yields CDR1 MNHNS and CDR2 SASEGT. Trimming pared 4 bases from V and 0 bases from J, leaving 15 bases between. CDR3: CASSVPGSQYQETQYF. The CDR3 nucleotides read TGTGCCAGCAGTGTACCAGGCAGCCAGTACCAAGAGACCCAGTACTTC.

CDR3 bases: TGTGCCACCAGCAGAGATCCCCGTTTTACGGGGACCCAGTACTTC. This translates into CATSRDPRFTGTQYF. The rearrangement joins TRBV15 to TRBJ2-5; unclear D gene. V lost 0 bases, J lost 7 bases, and 15 bases lay in between. Germline V gene sequence: CDR1 LNHNV, CDR2 YYDKDF (reference sequence). The CDR3 extends over 15 amino acids.

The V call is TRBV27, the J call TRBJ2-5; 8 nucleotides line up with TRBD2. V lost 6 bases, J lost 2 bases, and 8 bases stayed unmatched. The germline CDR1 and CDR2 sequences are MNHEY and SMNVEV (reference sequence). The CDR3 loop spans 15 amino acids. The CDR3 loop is CASRFWRGAQETQYF. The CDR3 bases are TGTGCCAGCAGATTCTGGCGGGGGGCTCAAGAGACCCAGTACTTC.

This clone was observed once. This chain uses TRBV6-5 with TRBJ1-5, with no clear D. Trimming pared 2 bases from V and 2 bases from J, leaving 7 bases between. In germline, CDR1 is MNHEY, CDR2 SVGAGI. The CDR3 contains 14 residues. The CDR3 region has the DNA TGTGCCAGCAGTTACGGGATGGGCAATCAGCCCCAGCATTTT. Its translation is CASSYGMGNQPQHF.

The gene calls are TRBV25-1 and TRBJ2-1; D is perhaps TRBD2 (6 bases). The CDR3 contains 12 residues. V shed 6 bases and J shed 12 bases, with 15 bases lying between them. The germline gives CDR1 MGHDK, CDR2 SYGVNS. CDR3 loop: CASSSPGGRQFF. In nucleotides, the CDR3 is TGTGCCAGCAGCTCCCCCGGGGGAAGGCAGTTCTTC.

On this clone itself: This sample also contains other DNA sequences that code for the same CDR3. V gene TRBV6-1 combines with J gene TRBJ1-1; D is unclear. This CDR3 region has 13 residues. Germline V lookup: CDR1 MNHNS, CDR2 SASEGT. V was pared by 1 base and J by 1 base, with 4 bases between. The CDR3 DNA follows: TGTGCCAGCAGTGAAGTTGGGAACACTGAAGCTTTCTTT. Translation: CASSEVGNTEAFF.

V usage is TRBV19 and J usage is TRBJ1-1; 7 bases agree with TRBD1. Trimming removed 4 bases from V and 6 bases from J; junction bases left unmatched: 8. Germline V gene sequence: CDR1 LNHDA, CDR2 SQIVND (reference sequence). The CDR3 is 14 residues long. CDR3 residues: CASSNQGVGAEAFF. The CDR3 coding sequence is TGTGCCAGTAGTAATCAGGGGGTTGGCGCTGAAGCTTTCTTT.

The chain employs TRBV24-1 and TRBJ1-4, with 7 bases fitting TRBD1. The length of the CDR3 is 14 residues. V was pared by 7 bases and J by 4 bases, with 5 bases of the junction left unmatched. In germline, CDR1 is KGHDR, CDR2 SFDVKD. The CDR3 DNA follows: TGTGCCACCAGGATTGGACAGGATAATGAAAAACTGTTTTTT. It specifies CATRIGQDNEKLFF.

The CDR3 bases are TGTGCCAGCAGTTATCGACAGGGTGGGTATCAGCCCCAGCATTTT. As protein: CASSYRQGGYQPQHF. The V call is TRBV6-2 or TRBV6-3, the J call TRBJ1-5; 7 bases line up with TRBD1. V was clipped by 3 bases and J by 5 bases; unmatched bases: 7. Germline assignment: CDR1 MNHEY and CDR2 SVGEGT. The CDR3 length is 15 residues.

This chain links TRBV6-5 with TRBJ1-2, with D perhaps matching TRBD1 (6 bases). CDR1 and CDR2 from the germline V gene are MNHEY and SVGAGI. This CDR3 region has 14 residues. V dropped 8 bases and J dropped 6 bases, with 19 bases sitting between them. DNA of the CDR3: TGTGCCAGCTTTATGGGGGGGCGGTGGGATGGCTACACCTTC. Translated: CASFMGGRWDGYTF.